This T cell receptor beta chain was identified during a study of shared clonotypes between healthy human individuals. Clones were read by immunoSEQ multiplex PCR, and TCRdb kept only the in-frame ones, dropping some. The sample consists of over 2 million clones, about 90% of them appearing once. The length of the CDR3 is 16 residues. The V end was cut by 5 bases, the J end by 4 bases, with 20 bases between. The germline V gene has CDR1 SGHTA and CDR2 FQGTGA. Points from the study as a whole: Generally, naive subsets (rather than memory subsets) showed larger estimated richness.

Details on this clone: Its antigen is not identified.

The chain combines TRBV7-3 with TRBJ2-5; D is tentatively TRBD1 or TRBD2 (5 bases each). The origin of this receptor is a man aged 18-30 years in good health. Some clones in this sample may be carry-over from other donors' samples. Sequencing was done on a sample of naive CD4+ T cells from PBMCs. Sample subset: CD45RA+ positively selected. CDR3 protein: CASSESRTVGTETQYF. DNA of the CDR3: TGTGCCAGCAGCGAATCACGGACGGTGGGGACAGAGACCCAGTACTTC.